This T cell receptor (beta chain) was captured by sequencing in a study of blood T cell repertoires in COVID-19. Study as a whole: There were acute and convalescent COVID-19 samples, and they came from the United States, Italy and Spain.

Cohort placement rested on clinical history that participants reported themselves. All exposed participants met a person with COVID-19 within 2 weeks before entering the study. In the source study's methods: Amplification with reference gene primers provided the estimates of nucleated cell counts. Clones were sequenced by immunoSEQ multiplex PCR, and TCRdb holds only the in-frame ones, with some missing. For V, J and clone size, that table is used; D and trimming come from the DNA. Here the sample spans a few hundred thousand clones, 80% to 95% being singletons. Between the trimmed V and J ends, which lost 1 base and 0 bases, there was a span of 4 bases. Germline V CDR1 and CDR2: SEHNR, FQNEAQ (reference sequence). This CDR3 is 14 amino acids long.

The source is a woman in her forties who had been exposed to COVID-19. Material for sequencing was PBMCs or T cells enriched from blood (not recorded which). The chain has TRBV7-9 and TRBJ1-3, with D unresolved. In nucleotides, the CDR3 is TGTGCCAGCAGCTTAGGGCACTCTGGAAACACCATATATTTT. It encodes CASSLGHSGNTIYF. The full variable domain, in which reference TRBV7-9 and TRBJ1-3 provide the parts outside the CDR3, is DTGVSQNPRHKITKRGQNVTFRCDPISEHNRLYWYRQTLGQGPEFLTYFQNEAQLEKSRLLSDRFSAERPKGSFSTLEIQRTEQGDSAMYLCASSLGHSGNTIYFGEGSWLTVV.